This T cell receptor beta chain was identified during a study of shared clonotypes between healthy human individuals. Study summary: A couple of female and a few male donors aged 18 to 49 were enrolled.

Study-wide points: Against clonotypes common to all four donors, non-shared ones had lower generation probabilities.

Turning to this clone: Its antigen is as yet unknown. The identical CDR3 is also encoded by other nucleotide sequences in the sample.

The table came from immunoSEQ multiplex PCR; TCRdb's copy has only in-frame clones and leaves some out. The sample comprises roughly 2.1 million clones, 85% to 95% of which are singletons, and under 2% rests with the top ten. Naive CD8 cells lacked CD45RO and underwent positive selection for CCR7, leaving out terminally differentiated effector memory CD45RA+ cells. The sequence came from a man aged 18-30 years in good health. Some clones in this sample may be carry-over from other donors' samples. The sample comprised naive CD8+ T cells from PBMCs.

CDR3 protein: CASSLGPSYEQYF. The DNA of the CDR3 is TGTGCCAGCAGCTTGGGACCCTCCTACGAGCAGTACTTC. The V and J genes are TRBV27 and TRBJ2-7; tentatively, D is TRBD1 or TRBD2 (5 bases each). Germline V gene sequence: CDR1 MNHEY, CDR2 SMNVEV (reference sequence). This CDR3 comprises 13 residues. Between the trimmed V and J ends, which lost 6 bases and 0 bases, there was a span of 9 bases.